Here is one T cell receptor beta chain with its context. Its specificity is unknown. The PCR was carried out with 60 Vbeta primers and 13 Jbeta primers. Authors' processing steps: Later, some 75 million unique TCR beta chains were counted in an analysis, and approximately 10 million of them were shared. Measured with immunoSEQ multiplex PCR; TCRdb has only the in-frame clones, and not every one. From that table come the V and J calls and clone size; the DNA was used to work out D and trimming. The data show around 140,000 clones, more than 75% seen once. The germline V gene has CDR1 MNHEY and CDR2 SVGAGI. CDR3 size: 14 residues. V was pared by 5 bases and J by 8 bases, with 18 bases between. This specimen belongs to a study of cytomegalovirus exposure and HLA in healthy donors. About the research overall: There were around 100 million unique TCR beta sequences, drawn from 180 million or so T cells, in an earlier analysis.

Points from the study as a whole: In a later analysis, the majority of CMV-associated beta chains seemingly showed HLA restriction.

The chain uses TRBV6-5 and TRBJ1-2; D is unresolved. This clonotype originated in a man between 18 and 29 years old in good health and CMV-seropositive. The sequencing sample was made of PBMCs. The CDR3 sequence: CASSTRQVAGGYTF. The DNA of the CDR3 is TGTGCCAGCAGTACCCGACAAGTAGCGGGCGGCTACACCTTC.